This TCR beta chain derives from a study of T cells in Graves' hyperthyroidism and ophthalmopathy. General study findings and limits: Most thyroid clonotypes that were expanded above 0.001 also turned up in blood. Median prediction lead before ophthalmopathy onset was around 6.9 months with the model. Ophthalmopathy could be told apart from stable hyperthyroidism with a 13 V-J model.

Amplified TCR beta CDR3 regions came from RNA transcripts. HTBI primers were the set used in a first-round RT-PCR of the TCR CDR3. One entry per CDR3 protein results from TCRdb running MiXCR on the multiplex PCR reads. The data show 620,000 or so distinct CDR3 sequences, roughly 14% seen once. The diagnostic basis comprised clinical symptoms, serum thyroxine and TRAb, thyroid ultrasound and orbital computed tomography. This clonotype was seen repeatedly, ten times or more. As yet, its antigen is unknown. CDR1 SGHTA and CDR2 FQGTGA come from the germline V gene. V gave up 5 bases and J gave up 0 bases, with 6 bases separating them. The CDR3 has 13 amino acids.

The rearrangement uses TRBV7-3 and TRBJ2-3; D is unresolved. The TCR sequence derives from a woman aged 50 to 60 with Graves' ophthalmopathy. The sequenced sample consisted of blood. The CDR3 DNA reads TGTGCCAGCAGCACGGAAAGCACAGATACGCAGTATTTT. It specifies CASSTESTDTQYF.